These 19 T cell receptor beta chains came from one sample sequenced in a study of T cells after yellow fever vaccination. From the 5' RACE reads, TCRdb called clonotypes with MiXCR, one entry per CDR3 protein. Among about 580,000 distinct CDR3 sequences, about 15% were seen once, and the ten largest hold roughly 17%. The material was PBMCs, obtained 5 days after the first yellow fever vaccination. These receptors all stem from a man younger than 35 who received the YFV17D yellow fever vaccine.

This chain uses TRBV11-2 with TRBJ1-3, with D unresolved. This CDR3 comprises 15 residues. V dropped 2 bases and J dropped 0 bases, with 8 bases sitting between them. Germline CDR1 is SGHAT and CDR2 is FQNNGV. The DNA of the CDR3 is TGTGCCAGCAGCTTAATGGGCAGCTCTGGAAACACCATATATTTT. This translates into CASSLMGSSGNTIYF.

The chain couples TRBV4-3 to TRBJ2-7, with D perhaps TRBD2 (6 bases). Trimming pared 3 bases from V and 2 bases from J, leaving 14 bases between. CDR1 is LGHNA, CDR2 YSLEER, per germline. The CDR3 is made up of 15 amino acids. The CDR3, as DNA: TGCGCCAGCAGCCATGGAGGGGCCCCCCCCTACGAGCAGTACTTC. The encoded protein is CASSHGGAPPYEQYF.

The chain employs TRBV6-2 or TRBV6-3 and TRBJ1-5; a weak D match, TRBD1 (5 bases). V dropped 8 bases and J dropped 1 base, with 9 bases sitting between them. The germline gives CDR1 MNHEY, CDR2 SVGEGT. The CDR3 spans 13 residues. CDR3 nucleotides: TGTGCCAGCCGGGACGTAAGCAATCAGCCCCAGCATTTT. This codes for CASRDVSNQPQHF.

This clonotype occurred a few times. This chain uses TRBV7-9 with TRBJ2-1; D is uncertain. CDR1 is SEHNR, CDR2 FQNEAQ, per germline (reference sequence). This CDR3 is 12 amino acids long. Trimming removed 3 bases from V and 7 bases from J, with 7 bases in between. Written as DNA, the CDR3 is TGTGCCAGCAGCTTGACGACTAATGAGCAGTTCTTC. Its translation: CASSLTTNEQFF.

The V and J genes are TRBV6-5 and TRBJ2-3, with a possible D match to TRBD2 (6 bases). The germline gives CDR1 MNHEY, CDR2 SVGAGI. There are 16 residues in the CDR3. Trimming took off 0 bases at V and 2 bases at J, with 12 bases between the two ends. The CDR3, as DNA: TGTGCCAGCAGTTACTCGGAGGGTTCCGACACAGATACGCAGTATTTT. As protein: CASSYSEGSDTDTQYF.

The J gene is TRBJ2-1, the V gene TRBV12-3 or TRBV12-4; D not resolved. The CDR3 is 12 residues long. V was shortened by 3 bases and J by 10 bases, with 10 bases between the two germline ends. The CDR3 nucleotides read TGTGCCAGCAGTTTTAGGGTAGGCGAGCAGTTCTTC. It is translated as CASSFRVGEQFF.

The rearrangement joins TRBV5-1 to TRBJ1-2, with a weak D call TRBD1 (6 bases). Trimming took 0 bases from V and 5 from J, leaving 14 bases between them. Germline CDR1 SGHRS, CDR2 YFSETQ. This CDR3 is 15 amino acids long. CDR3 residues: CASSLDGETGYGYTF. The CDR3, as DNA: TGCGCCAGCAGCTTGGACGGAGAGACAGGATATGGCTACACCTTC.

The V gene is TRBV10-3, the J gene TRBJ1-5, with 9 bases fitting TRBD1. From germline, CDR1 is ENHRY and CDR2 SYGVKD. The CDR3 is 14 amino acids. With V trimmed by 6 bases and J by 9 bases, 9 bases remained unmatched. The CDR3 DNA reads TGTGCCATCAGGACCGGGACAGGGCAGGGGCCCCAGCATTTT. It encodes CAIRTGTGQGPQHF.

The chain couples TRBV6-5 to TRBJ2-3, with 7 bases that match TRBD2. From germline, CDR1 is MNHEY and CDR2 SVGAGI. The CDR3 spans 15 residues. The ends lost 4 bases at V and 4 bases at J; junction bases unmatched: 8. The CDR3, as DNA: TGTGCCAGCAGTTCGCGGGGGAGATGGGCAGATACGCAGTATTTT. As protein: CASSSRGRWADTQYF.

This clonotype was counted only a few times. The genes are TRBV13 and TRBJ2-7; 7 bases map to TRBD1. Germline trimming cut 5 bases from V and 5 bases from J; bases unmatched to any gene: 9. The CDR3 runs 14 residues. Per the germline V gene, CDR1 is PRHDT and CDR2 is FYEKMQ (reference sequence). This chain's CDR3 is CASSQLDRVNEQYV. The CDR3, as DNA: TGTGCCAGCAGCCAGCTAGACAGGGTGAACGAGCAGTACGTC.

V gene TRBV7-8 combines with J gene TRBJ2-1; TRBD2 agrees at 11 bases. Germline values: CDR1 SGHVS, CDR2 FQNEAQ. The CDR3 spans 18 residues. J was trimmed by 6 bases and V by 1 base; bases with no gene match: 11. This CDR3 is CASSLGASGGLTVNEQFF. The CDR3 DNA sequence: TGTGCCAGCAGCTTAGGGGCTAGCGGGGGGCTTACCGTCAATGAGCAGTTCTTC. Full variable domain (remainder filled in from reference TRBV7-8 and TRBJ2-1): GAGVSQSPRYKVAKRGQDVALRCDPISGHVSLFWYQQALGQGPEFLTYFQNEAQLDKSGLPSDRFFAERPEGSVSTLKIQRTQQEDSAVYLCASSLGASGGLTVNEQFFGPGTRLTVL.

The sample holds many counts of this clonotype. The rearrangement links TRBV7-9 to TRBJ2-3; 15 bases line up with TRBD2. Germline CDR1 reads SEHNR; CDR2 reads FQNEAQ (reference sequence). This CDR3 has 17 residues. J lost 2 bases, V lost 5 bases, and 5 bases had no gene match. The CDR3 spells CASSPRTSGGATDTQYF. In nucleotides, the CDR3 is TGTGCCAGCAGCCCTAGGACTAGCGGGGGGGCCACAGATACGCAGTATTTT.

This clonotype was seen a handful of times. J is TRBJ2-3 and V is TRBV6-4; D remains ambiguous. The CDR3 consists of 13 residues. Germline lookup yields CDR1 MRHNA and CDR2 SNTAGT. Trimming took 6 bases from V and 2 from J, leaving 9 bases between them. The CDR3 DNA sequence: TGTGCCAGCAGCTATGGAACCACAGATACGCAGTATTTT. Amino acids: CASSYGTTDTQYF.

This clonotype was seen a handful of times. The rearrangement joins TRBV7-2 to TRBJ1-5, with TRBD1 matching 7 bases. CDR3 length equals 16 residues. Germline assignment: CDR1 SGHTA and CDR2 FQGNSA. V lost 0 bases and J lost 2; bases outside the gene matches: 4. The CDR3 DNA follows: TGTGCCAGCAGCTTAGCGAAGGGGGCGGGCAATCAGCCCCAGCATTTT. It translates to CASSLAKGAGNQPQHF. Full variable domain (rest looked up from reference TRBV7-2 and TRBJ1-5): GAGVSQSPSNKVTEKGKDVELRCDPISGHTALYWYRQSLGQGLEFLIYFQGNSAPDKSGLPSDRFSAERTGGSVSTLTIQRTQQEDSAVYLCASSLAKGAGNQPQHFGDGTRLSIL.

This clonotype was observed many times. The chain couples TRBV5-1 to TRBJ2-3; D possibly corresponds to TRBD2 (5 bases). Deletions cut 0 bases from V and 2 bases from J, with 7 bases between. The CDR3 runs to 14 residues. Germline values: CDR1 SGHRS, CDR2 YFSETQ. CDR3 coding DNA: TGCGCCAGCAGCTTGGCCCTAGCCACAGATACGCAGTATTTT. Translation: CASSLALATDTQYF.

The chain combines TRBV18 with TRBJ1-5; 11 bases align to TRBD1. In germline, CDR1 is KGHSH, CDR2 LQKENI. This CDR3 spans 15 amino acids. J was trimmed by 3 bases and V by 8 bases; bases with no gene match: 6. The CDR3 spells CASPKDRGLNQPQHF. The CDR3 DNA reads TGTGCCAGCCCAAAGGACAGGGGGCTCAATCAGCCCCAGCATTTT.

V usage is TRBV15 and J usage is TRBJ2-1, with D perhaps TRBD2 (5 bases). With 1 base removed from V and 8 bases from J, the gap between germline ends came to 12 bases. Germline V gives CDR1 LNHNV, CDR2 YYDKDF (reference sequence). The CDR3 runs to 14 residues. CDR3 nucleotides: TGTGCCACCAGCAGAGTGAGCGGCCTCGATGAGCAGTTCTTC. It translates to CATSRVSGLDEQFF.

This clonotype has a handful of counts. The chain recombines TRBV20-1 with TRBJ1-6, with a possible D match to TRBD1 (5 bases). Per germline, CDR1 DFQATT and CDR2 SNEGSKA (reference sequence). Trimming took off 1 base at V and 0 bases at J, with 10 bases between the two ends. This CDR3 region has 16 residues. The CDR3 spells CSARVRGSSYNSPLHF. CDR3 DNA: TGCAGTGCTAGAGTTAGGGGAAGCTCCTATAATTCACCCCTCCACTTT.

The chain joins TRBV27 to TRBJ1-4, with D possibly being TRBD1 (5 bases). Trimming cost V 3 bases and J 8 bases, with 16 bases left between them. The germline CDR1 and CDR2 sequences are MNHEY and SMNVEV (reference sequence). The CDR3 runs 15 residues. In DNA, the CDR3 is TGTGCCAGCAGTTTTTTGGGGGGATCAGGGGAAAAACTGTTTTTT. The encoded protein is CASSFLGGSGEKLFF.